What follows describes a single T cell receptor beta chain. One base away lies a much larger clone, so this may be a sequencing read error. TCRdb reprocessed the 5' RACE reads with MiXCR, giving one entry per CDR3 protein. The table includes about 53,000 distinct CDR3 sequences, 16% detected once. These data originate in a study of neurological immune-mediated disorders. Sequencing input: PBMCs. The receptor's source is a man aged 55 to 69 in good health.

The CDR3 region is CSVGSGNQTQHF. CDR3 bases: TGCAGCGTTGGGTCTGGCAATCAGACCCAGCATTTT. V usage is TRBV29-1 and J usage is TRBJ1-5; D not resolved. The CDR3 extends over 12 amino acids. Germline loops: CDR1 SQVTM, CDR2 ANQGSEA.